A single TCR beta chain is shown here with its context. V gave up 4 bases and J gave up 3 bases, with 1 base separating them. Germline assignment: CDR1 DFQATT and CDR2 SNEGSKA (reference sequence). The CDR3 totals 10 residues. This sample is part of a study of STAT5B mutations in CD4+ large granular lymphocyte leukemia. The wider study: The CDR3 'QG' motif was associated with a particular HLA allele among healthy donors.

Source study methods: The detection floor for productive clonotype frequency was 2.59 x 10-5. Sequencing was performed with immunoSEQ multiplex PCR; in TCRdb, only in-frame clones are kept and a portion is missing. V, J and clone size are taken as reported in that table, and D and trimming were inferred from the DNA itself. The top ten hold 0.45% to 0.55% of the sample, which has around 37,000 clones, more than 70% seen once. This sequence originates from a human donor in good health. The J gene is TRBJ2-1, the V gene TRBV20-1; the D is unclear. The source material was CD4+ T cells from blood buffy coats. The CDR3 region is CSANYNEQFF. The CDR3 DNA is TGCAGTGCTAACTACAATGAGCAGTTCTTC.